This T cell receptor beta chain originates from a study of T cells after yellow fever vaccination. This CDR3 region has 14 residues. In germline, CDR1 is KGHSH, CDR2 LQKENI. V dropped 2 bases and J dropped 7 bases, with 14 bases sitting between them. The authors made TCR cDNA by 5'RACE template switching, adding a universal primer site and UMIs. Each CDR3 protein gets one entry after TCRdb re-called the 5' RACE reads with MiXCR. The data show about 320,000 distinct CDR3 sequences, with roughly 4.3% seen just once and around 19% held by the top ten. This clonotype was counted ten times or more. The receptor was isolated from a man between 18 and 35 years old who received the YFV17D yellow fever vaccine. This specimen consisted of PBMCs, obtained 15 days after the yellow fever booster vaccination. The chain carries TRBV18 and TRBJ2-5; D is tentatively TRBD1 or TRBD2 (6 bases each). The CDR3 is CASSPTGAHMTQYF. CDR3 DNA: TGTGCCAGCTCACCAACGGGGGCCCATATGACCCAGTACTTC.